These T cell receptor beta chains were read from a single sample in a study of T cell responses to AZD1222 COVID-19 vaccine. The data were produced by immunoSEQ multiplex PCR, yet TCRdb's version contains in-frame clones alone and is incomplete. The table lists 100,000 or so clones, around 90% of them singletons, with 16% in the top ten. This specimen consisted of peripheral blood, obtained on day 0 of AZD1222 vaccination. These TCRs come from an adult in good health. Both conserved end residues are part of each CDR3. Fields, in order: V gene, D gene, clone size, J gene, CDR3 protein, CDR3 DNA. D genes are given only for firm matches. Clone size is not always given. Where it is, it says once, few, many or a class for expanded clones.

TRBV3-1/TRBV3-2,-,-,TRBJ1-1,CASSQGTVNTEAFF,TGTGCCAGCAGCCAAGGGACAGTGAACACTGAAGCTTTCTTT
TRBV5-1,-,once,TRBJ2-5,CASSYARVGETQYF,TGCGCCAGCAGCTATGCCAGGGTTGGGGAGACCCAGTACTTC
TRBV7-9,TRBD1,-,TRBJ1-2,CASSRGTGKGYTF,TGTGCCAGCAGCCGAGGGACAGGGAAAGGCTACACCTTC
TRBV14,TRBD1,-,TRBJ1-2,CASSQDNRGSLYGYTF,TGTGCCAGCAGCCAAGATAACAGGGGCTCCCTCTATGGCTACACCTTC
TRBV6-5,-,-,TRBJ1-1,CASTGSWEGTEAFF,TGTGCCAGCACCGGCTCTTGGGAAGGCACTGAAGCTTTCTTT
TRBV11-2,-,-,TRBJ1-6,CASSQGNSPLHF,TGTGCCAGCAGTCAGGGTAATTCACCCCTCCACTTT
TRBV13,-,-,TRBJ2-2,CAAQESGELFF,TGTGCCGCACAGGAGAGCGGGGAGCTGTTTTTT
TRBV7-3,TRBD2,-,TRBJ2-5,CASSEGAAGGQETQYF,TGTGCCAGCAGCGAAGGGGCAGCGGGGGGACAAGAGACCCAGTACTTC
TRBV18,-,-,TRBJ2-7,CASSPQDPSQHEQYF,TGTGCCAGCTCACCTCAGGACCCTTCCCAGCACGAGCAGTACTTC
TRBV28,-,-,TRBJ2-5,CASKGETQYF,TGTGCCAGCAAGGGGGAGACCCAGTACTTC
TRBV9,TRBD1,once,TRBJ2-7,CASSAWSGTGFHEQYF,TGTGCCAGCAGCGCTTGGTCGGGGACAGGGTTCCACGAGCAGTACTTC
TRBV5-1,-,-,TRBJ2-7,CASSFLGGAYEQYF,TGCGCCAGCAGTTTCCTGGGGGGAGCCTACGAGCAGTACTTC
TRBV5-4,-,-,TRBJ2-2,CASSLSRGSGYIPPGELFF,TGTGCCAGCAGCTTGAGTAGGGGGAGCGGGTATATTCCCCCCGGGGAGCTGTTTTTT
TRBV18,-,-,TRBJ2-7,CASSPPGGYEQYF,TGTGCCAGCTCACCACCGGGGGGCTACGAGCAGTACTTC
TRBV6-4,TRBD1,-,TRBJ1-1,CASRSRGRDTEAFF,TGTGCCAGCAGGAGCAGGGGGCGCGACACTGAAGCTTTCTTT
TRBV5-1,TRBD1,-,TRBJ2-7,CASSHGQGAYEQYF,TGCGCCAGCAGCCATGGACAGGGGGCATACGAGCAGTACTTC
TRBV2,TRBD2,-,TRBJ2-1,CASRREILNEQFF,TGTGCCAGCAGGCGGGAGATTCTCAATGAGCAGTTCTTC
TRBV10-3,-,-,TRBJ2-2,CAISGGPNTGELFF,TGTGCCATCAGCGGGGGTCCTAACACCGGGGAGCTGTTTTTT
TRBV3-1/TRBV3-2,-,-,TRBJ2-2,CASSQARNTGELFF,TGTGCCAGCAGCCAAGCCAGGAACACCGGGGAGCTGTTTTTT
TRBV5-4,-,-,TRBJ2-5,CASSRQSQGGETQYF,TGTGCCAGCAGCCGTCAGAGCCAGGGGGGAGAGACCCAGTACTTC
TRBV6-6,-,-,TRBJ1-1,CASSYSMDTEAFF,TGTGCCAGCAGTTACTCGATGGACACTGAAGCTTTCTTT
TRBV19,-,once,TRBJ1-4,CASSIGQSNEKLFF,TGTGCCAGTAGTATAGGACAGTCTAATGAAAAACTGTTTTTT
TRBV7-9,-,-,TRBJ2-7,CASSLVPGGEQYF,TGTGCCAGCAGCTTAGTCCCTGGGGGCGAGCAGTACTTC
TRBV20-1,-,-,TRBJ1-3,CSAYAGNTIYF,TGCAGTGCTTACGCTGGAAACACCATATATTTT
TRBV11-2,-,-,TRBJ1-1,CASSSTRGGGTEAFF,TGTGCCAGCAGCTCCACCCGAGGAGGAGGGACTGAAGCTTTCTTT
TRBV6-5,-,-,TRBJ2-2,CAVQSANTGELFF,TGTGCAGTACAGAGCGCAAACACCGGGGAGCTGTTTTTT
TRBV24-1,-,once,TRBJ2-3,CATSDRTQPTDTQYF,TGTGCCACCAGTGATAGGACCCAGCCCACAGATACGCAGTATTTT
TRBV7-9,TRBD1,-,TRBJ1-4,CASSSDRGGEKLFF,TGTGCCAGCAGCTCAGACAGGGGAGGTGAAAAACTGTTTTTT
TRBV7-9,TRBD2,-,TRBJ2-5,CASSLVGLEETQYF,TGTGCCAGCAGCTTAGTGGGACTAGAGGAGACCCAGTACTTC
TRBV11-2,-,-,TRBJ2-1,CASSSARYSYNEQFF,TGTGCCAGCAGCAGCGCCAGGTACTCCTACAATGAGCAGTTCTTC
TRBV28,TRBD1,once,TRBJ1-3,CASSWMTGLGNTIYF,TGTGCCAGCAGTTGGATGACAGGGCTCGGAAACACCATATATTTT
TRBV5-1,-,-,TRBJ1-2,CASSLGGGTNYGYTF,TGCGCCAGCAGCTTGGGTGGAGGAACTAACTATGGCTACACCTTC
TRBV9,TRBD1,-,TRBJ2-2,CASSVPGTVNTGELFF,TGTGCCAGCAGCGTACCTGGGACAGTGAACACCGGGGAGCTGTTTTTT
TRBV19,-,-,TRBJ1-2,CASSPRDGINGYTF,TGTGCCAGTAGTCCCCGGGACGGTATCAATGGCTACACCTTC